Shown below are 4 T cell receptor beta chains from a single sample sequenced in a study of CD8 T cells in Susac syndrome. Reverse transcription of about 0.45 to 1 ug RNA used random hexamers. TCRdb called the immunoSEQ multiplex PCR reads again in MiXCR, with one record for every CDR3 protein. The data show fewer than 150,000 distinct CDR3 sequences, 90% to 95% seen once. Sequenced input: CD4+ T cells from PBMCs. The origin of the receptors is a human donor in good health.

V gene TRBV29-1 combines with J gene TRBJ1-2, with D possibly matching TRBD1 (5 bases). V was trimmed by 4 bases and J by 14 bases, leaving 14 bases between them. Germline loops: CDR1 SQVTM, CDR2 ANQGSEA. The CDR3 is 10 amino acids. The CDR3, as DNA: TGCAGCGTTGGAGTGACAGATTCTACCTTC. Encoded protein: CSVGVTDSTF.

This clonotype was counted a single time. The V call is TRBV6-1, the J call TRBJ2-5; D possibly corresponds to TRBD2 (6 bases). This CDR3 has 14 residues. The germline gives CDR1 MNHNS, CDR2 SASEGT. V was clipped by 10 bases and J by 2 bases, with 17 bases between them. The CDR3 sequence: CATTGGPIQETQYF. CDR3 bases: TGTGCCACCACCGGGGGACCGATACAAGAGACCCAGTACTTC.

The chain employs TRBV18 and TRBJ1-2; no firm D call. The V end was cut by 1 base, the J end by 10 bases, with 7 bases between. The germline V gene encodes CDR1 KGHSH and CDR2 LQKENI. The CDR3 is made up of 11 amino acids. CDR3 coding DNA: TGTGCCAGCTCACCACAGGGAATCTACACCTTC. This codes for CASSPQGIYTF.

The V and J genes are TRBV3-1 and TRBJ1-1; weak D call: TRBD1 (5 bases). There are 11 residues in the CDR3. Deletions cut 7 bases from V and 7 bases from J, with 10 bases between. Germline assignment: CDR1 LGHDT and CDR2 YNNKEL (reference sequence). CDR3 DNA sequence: TGTGCCAGCACCCGGGGGGGTGAAGCTTTCTTT. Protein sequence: CASTRGGEAFF.